This T cell receptor beta chain appears in the sequencing data of a study of cytomegalovirus exposure and HLA in healthy donors. The J segment lost 6 bases and the V segment lost 2 bases, leaving 11 bases of the junction unmatched. Germline assignment: CDR1 MNHEY and CDR2 SMNVEV (reference sequence). The CDR3 has 17 amino acids. A word on this clone: Its specificity is not known.

General study points: Listed as cytomegalovirus-associated were 150 to 200 TCR beta chains. According to a subsequent analysis, TCR clusters from the first cohort were inclined to appear together in the 120 validation repertoires. Using the classifier, cytomegalovirus status was reportedly diagnosed with high specificity and sensitivity.

This table comes from immunoSEQ multiplex PCR, and its TCRdb copy is limited to in-frame clones, with some not included. Of around 160,000 clones listed, 88% are singletons. The sample consisted of PBMCs. V is TRBV27 and J is TRBJ1-5, with 9 bases lining up with TRBD1. The sequence was obtained from a young man in good health and CMV-seronegative. The CDR3, as DNA: TGTGCCAGCAGTTTAACACTGGGACAGGGAAGTGGTCAGCCCCAGCATTTT. It translates to CASSLTLGQGSGQPQHF.